This T cell receptor (beta chain) came from a study of shared clonotypes between healthy human individuals. The V gene lost 7 bases and the J gene lost 4 bases, with 13 bases spanning the gap. Per germline, CDR1 MNHEY and CDR2 SVGAGI. There are 13 residues in the CDR3. General study findings and limits: Incomplete sequencing of sorted subsets was indicated by rarefaction despite large depth. What naive subsets generally showed was a larger estimated richness than memory subsets showed.

Sequenced by immunoSEQ multiplex PCR; TCRdb stores in-frame clones only, minus some. The sample includes about 2 million clones, over 85% of them seen just once. In the case of this clone: Its specificity is unknown.

The chain links TRBV6-5 to TRBJ1-1; D perhaps matches TRBD1 (5 bases). The sequenced sample was naive CD4+ T cells sorted from blood. As for subset: CD45RA+ positively selected. The receptor comes from a man aged 18 to 35 in good health. CDR3 residues: CASKGGAGTEAFF. The CDR3 nucleotides are TGTGCCAGCAAGGGAGGGGCCGGCACTGAAGCTTTCTTT.